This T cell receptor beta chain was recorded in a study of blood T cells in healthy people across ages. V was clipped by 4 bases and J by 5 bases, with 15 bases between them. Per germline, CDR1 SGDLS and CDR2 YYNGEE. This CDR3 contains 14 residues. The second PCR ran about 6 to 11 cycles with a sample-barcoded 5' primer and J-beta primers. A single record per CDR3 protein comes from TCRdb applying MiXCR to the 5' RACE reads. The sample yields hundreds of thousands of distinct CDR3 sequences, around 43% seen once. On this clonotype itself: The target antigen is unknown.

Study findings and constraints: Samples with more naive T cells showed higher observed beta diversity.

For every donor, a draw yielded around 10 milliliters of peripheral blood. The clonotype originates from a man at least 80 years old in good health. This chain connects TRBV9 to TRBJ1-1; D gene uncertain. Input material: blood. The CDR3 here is CASSPQVGRTEAFF. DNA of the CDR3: TGTGCCAGCAGCCCCCAGGTGGGTCGGACTGAAGCTTTCTTT.